This entry is about one T cell receptor beta chain. Its antigen is unidentified. The V gene end was trimmed by 4 bases and the J gene end by 2 bases; junction bases not matched to a gene: 12. The length of the CDR3 is 17 residues. Germline CDR1 reads LNHDA; CDR2 reads SQIVND (reference sequence). This record belongs to a study of cytomegalovirus exposure and HLA in healthy donors. Findings and limits, study-wide: A later analysis, which compared TCR beta chains of equal frequency, found the HLA-associated ones more clonally expanded. Earlier findings revealed that most TCR beta V segments proved productive either about 87% or about 30% of the time.

The PCR contained 60 Vbeta and 13 Jbeta primers. Authors' data handling: An analysis performed later counted 73 million or so unique TCR beta chains (roughly 10 million of them shared). Profiling relied on immunoSEQ multiplex PCR, and the TCRdb table lists in-frame clones only, not all of them. V and J calls plus clone size are reproduced from that table; the DNA served to infer D and trimming. The data contain approximately 180,000 clones, around 80% of them singletons. Sequenced input: PBMCs. This chain connects TRBV19 to TRBJ2-5; 8 bases are a match to TRBD1. The sequence derives from a woman aged 55-70 years in good health and CMV-seropositive. CDR3 nucleotides: TGTGCCAGTAGTACCAAGGAACAGGGGGTCCTACAAGAGACCCAGTACTTC. Its translation: CASSTKEQGVLQETQYF.